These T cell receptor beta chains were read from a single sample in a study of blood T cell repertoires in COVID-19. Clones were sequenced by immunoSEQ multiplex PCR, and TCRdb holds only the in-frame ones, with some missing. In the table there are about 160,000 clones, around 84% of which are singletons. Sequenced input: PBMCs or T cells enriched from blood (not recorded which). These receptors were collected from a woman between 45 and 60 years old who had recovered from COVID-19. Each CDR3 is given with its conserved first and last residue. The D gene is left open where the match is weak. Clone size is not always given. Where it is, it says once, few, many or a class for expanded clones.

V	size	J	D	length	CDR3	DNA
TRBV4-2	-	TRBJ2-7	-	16	CASSLGHRLDSYEQYF	TGTGCCAGCAGCCTGGGGCATCGACTAGACAGCTACGAGCAGTACTTC
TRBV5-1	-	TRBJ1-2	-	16	CASSLKNSRPVYGYTF	TGCGCCAGCAGCTTGAAAAACAGCCGACCCGTTTATGGCTACACCTTC
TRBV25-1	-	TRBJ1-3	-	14	CASSESGGGNTIYF	TGTGCCAGCAGTGAATCGGGGGGTGGAAACACCATATATTTT
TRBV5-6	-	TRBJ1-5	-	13	CASSWAGDQPQHF	TGTGCCAGCAGCTGGGCCGGGGATCAGCCCCAGCATTTT
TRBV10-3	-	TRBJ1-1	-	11	CAISDLTGAFF	TGTGCCATCAGTGACTTAACTGGAGCTTTCTTT
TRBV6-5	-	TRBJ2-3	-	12	CASSPSTGTQYF	TGTGCCAGCAGTCCCTCCACGGGTACGCAGTATTTT
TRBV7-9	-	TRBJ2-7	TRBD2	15	CASSFWGTSVDEQYF	TGTGCCAGCAGCTTTTGGGGGACTAGCGTGGACGAGCAGTACTTC
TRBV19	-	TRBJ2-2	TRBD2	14	CASSIFGRAGELFF	TGTGCCAGTAGTATATTCGGGAGGGCCGGGGAGCTGTTTTTT
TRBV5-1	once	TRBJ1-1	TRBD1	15	CASSPGDRENTEAFF	TGCGCCAGCAGCCCTGGGGACAGGGAGAACACTGAAGCTTTCTTT
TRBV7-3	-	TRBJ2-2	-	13	CASSDSLTGELFF	TGTGCCAGCAGCGATAGCCTCACCGGGGAGCTGTTTTTT
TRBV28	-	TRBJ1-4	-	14	CASSRGLNNEKLFF	TGTGCCAGCAGTAGGGGGTTAAACAATGAAAAACTGTTTTTT
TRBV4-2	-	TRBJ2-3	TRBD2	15	CASSHTSGGLYTQYF	TGTGCCAGCAGCCACACTAGCGGGGGACTATATACGCAGTATTTT
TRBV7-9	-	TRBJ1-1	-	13	CASTTSAGTEAFF	TGTGCCAGCACAACCAGCGCCGGAACTGAAGCTTTCTTT
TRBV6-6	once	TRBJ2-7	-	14	CASSYPQGRSEQYF	TGTGCCAGCAGTTACCCTCAGGGAAGGAGCGAGCAGTACTTC
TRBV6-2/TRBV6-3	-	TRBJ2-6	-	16	CASSYRGGAGANVLTF	TGTGCCAGCAGTTACAGGGGGGGCGCTGGGGCCAACGTCCTGACTTTC
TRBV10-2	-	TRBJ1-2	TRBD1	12	CASSDGTTGGSF	TGCGCCAGCAGTGATGGTACAACAGGGGGTTCCTTC
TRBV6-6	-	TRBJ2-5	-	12	CASSYVMETQYF	TGTGCCAGCAGTTACGTCATGGAGACCCAGTACTTC
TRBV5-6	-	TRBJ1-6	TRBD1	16	CASTRTGATYNSPLHF	TGTGCCAGCACCCGGACAGGGGCCACCTATAATTCACCCCTCCACTTT
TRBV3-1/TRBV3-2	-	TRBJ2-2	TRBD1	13	CASSLQGAGELFF	TGTGCCAGCAGCTTACAGGGGGCCGGGGAGCTGTTTTTT
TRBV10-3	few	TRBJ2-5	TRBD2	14	CAISGGALAETQYF	TGTGCCATCAGCGGGGGGGCCCTTGCGGAGACCCAGTACTTC
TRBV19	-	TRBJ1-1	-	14	CASRTGQSNTEAFF	TGTGCCAGCCGGACGGGACAATCGAACACTGAAGCTTTCTTT
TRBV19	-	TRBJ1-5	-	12	CASEGGNQPQHF	TGTGCCAGTGAGGGTGGCAATCAGCCCCAGCATTTT
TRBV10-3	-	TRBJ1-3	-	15	CAIGSGQLSGNTIYF	TGTGCCATCGGGTCTGGACAGCTCTCTGGAAACACCATATATTTT
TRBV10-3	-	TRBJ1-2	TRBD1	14	CAISEGQGGYGYTF	TGTGCCATCAGTGAGGGACAGGGGGGCTATGGCTACACCTTC
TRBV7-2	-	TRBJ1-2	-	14	CASSLDLRRGGYTF	TGTGCCAGCAGCTTAGATTTGCGTCGGGGTGGCTACACCTTC
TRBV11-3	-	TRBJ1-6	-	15	CASSLGGGETSPLHF	TGTGCCAGCAGCTTAGGAGGGGGAGAAACATCACCCCTCCACTTT
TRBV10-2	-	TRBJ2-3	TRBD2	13	CASGLAGTDTQYF	TGCGCCTCGGGACTAGCGGGCACAGATACGCAGTATTTT
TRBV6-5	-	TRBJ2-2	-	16	CASSYTSRSRAGELFF	TGTGCCAGCAGTTACACCTCTAGGTCCCGCGCCGGGGAGCTGTTTTTT
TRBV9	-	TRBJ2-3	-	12	CASSGRTDTQYF	TGTGCCAGCAGCGGGAGGACAGATACGCAGTATTTT
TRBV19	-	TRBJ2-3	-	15	CASSIAALSTDTQYF	TGTGCCAGTAGTATAGCTGCGCTTAGCACAGATACGCAGTATTTT
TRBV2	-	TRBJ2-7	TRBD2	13	CASSVLAVNEQYF	TGTGCCAGCAGTGTACTAGCGGTGAACGAGCAGTACTTC
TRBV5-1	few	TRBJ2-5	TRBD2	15	CASSFGSGGPETQYF	TGCGCCAGCAGCTTCGGTAGCGGGGGGCCAGAGACCCAGTACTTC
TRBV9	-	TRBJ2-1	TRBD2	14	CASSPSGGLNEQFF	TGTGCCAGCAGCCCGTCGGGAGGGCTCAATGAGCAGTTCTTC
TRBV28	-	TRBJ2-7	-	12	CASSRLAYEQYF	TGTGCCAGCAGCAGGCTGGCCTACGAGCAGTACTTC
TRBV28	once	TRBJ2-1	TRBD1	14	CASSPPTGANEQFF	TGTGCCAGCAGTCCCCCCACAGGGGCCAATGAGCAGTTCTTC
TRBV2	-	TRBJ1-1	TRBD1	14	CASRGRDRGTEAFF	TGTGCCAGCAGGGGCCGGGACAGGGGAACTGAAGCTTTCTTT
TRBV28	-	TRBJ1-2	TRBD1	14	CASRTGTGAYGYTF	TGTGCCAGCAGGACTGGGACAGGGGCCTATGGCTACACCTTC
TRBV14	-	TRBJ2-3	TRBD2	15	CASSQGTSRTDTQYF	TGTGCCAGCAGCCAAGGGACTAGTAGGACAGATACGCAGTATTTT
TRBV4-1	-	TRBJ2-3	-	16	CASSQLAQGGIDTQYF	TGCGCCAGCAGCCAGCTTGCACAGGGGGGGATAGATACGCAGTATTTT
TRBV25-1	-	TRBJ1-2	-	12	CASSEYRGGYTF	TGTGCCAGCAGTGAATATCGGGGTGGCTACACCTTC
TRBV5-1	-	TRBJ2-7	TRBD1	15	CASSLSGQGMREQYF	TGCGCCAGCAGCTTATCCGGACAGGGGATGCGGGAGCAGTACTTC
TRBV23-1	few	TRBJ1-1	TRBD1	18	CASSRTLQGEYANTEAFF	TGCGCCAGCAGTCGCACCTTACAGGGGGAGTATGCGAACACTGAAGCTTTCTTT
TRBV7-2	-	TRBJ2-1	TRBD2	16	CASSSAPGLDGPEQFF	TGTGCCAGCAGCTCCGCCCCAGGACTAGATGGTCCTGAGCAGTTCTTC
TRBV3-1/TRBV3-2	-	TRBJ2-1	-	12	CASSQGQGGQFF	TGTGCCAGCAGCCAAGGGCAGGGGGGGCAGTTCTTC
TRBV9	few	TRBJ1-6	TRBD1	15	CASSPSGQGNSPLHF	TGTGCCAGCAGCCCCAGCGGACAGGGTAATTCACCCCTCCACTTT
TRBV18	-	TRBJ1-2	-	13	CASSPQDNYGYTF	TGTGCCAGCTCGCCGCAGGATAACTATGGCTACACCTTC
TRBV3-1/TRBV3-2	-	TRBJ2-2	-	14	CASSQAPRSGELFF	TGTGCCAGCAGCCAAGCGCCGAGGTCCGGGGAGCTGTTTTTT
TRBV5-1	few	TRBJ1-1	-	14	CASSMRQANTEAFF	TGCGCCAGCAGCATGAGACAGGCGAACACTGAAGCTTTCTTT
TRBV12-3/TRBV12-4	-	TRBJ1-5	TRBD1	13	CASSSYRGEPQHF	TGTGCCAGCAGCTCGTACAGGGGGGAGCCCCAGCATTTT
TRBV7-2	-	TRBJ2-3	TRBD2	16	CASSPRTSGRADTQYF	TGTGCCAGCAGCCCGAGGACTAGCGGGAGGGCAGATACGCAGTATTTT
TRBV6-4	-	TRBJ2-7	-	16	CASSDSASEVNYEQYF	TGTGCCAGCAGTGATTCCGCTAGCGAGGTTAACTACGAGCAGTACTTC
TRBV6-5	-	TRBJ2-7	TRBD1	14	CASSRDSGPYEQYF	TGTGCCAGCAGCCGGGACAGTGGTCCCTACGAGCAGTACTTC
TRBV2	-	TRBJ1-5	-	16	CASSLQGFVGNQPQHF	TGTGCCAGCAGTCTTCAGGGGTTTGTTGGTAATCAGCCCCAGCATTTT
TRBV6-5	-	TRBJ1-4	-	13	CASSYSRGEKLFF	TGTGCCAGCAGTTACTCGCGGGGGGAAAAACTGTTTTTT
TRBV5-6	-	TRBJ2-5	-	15	CASSPAGKKKETQYF	TGTGCCAGCAGCCCGGCAGGGAAAAAGAAGGAGACCCAGTACTTC
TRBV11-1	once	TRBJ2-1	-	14	CASSLRSSYNEQFF	TGTGCCAGCAGCTTACGGAGCTCCTACAATGAGCAGTTCTTC